The present TCR beta chain was sequenced within a study of blood T cell repertoires in COVID-19. The CDR3 consists of 14 residues. V shed 1 base and J shed 5 bases, with 12 bases lying between them. Germline lookup yields CDR1 SGHRS and CDR2 YFSETQ. Repertoires were generated with immunoSEQ multiplex PCR, while TCRdb's copy carries only in-frame clones and drops some. Of approximately 250,000 clones listed, approximately 89% were seen once; the top ten hold over 8%. J is TRBJ1-1 and V is TRBV5-1, with D unresolved. Sequenced: peripheral blood. This TCR came from a middle-aged man with active or convalescent COVID-19. CDR3 DNA: TGCGCCAGCAGCTTGACCTCTGGCAGGACTGAAGCTTTCTTT. Its protein is CASSLTSGRTEAFF.